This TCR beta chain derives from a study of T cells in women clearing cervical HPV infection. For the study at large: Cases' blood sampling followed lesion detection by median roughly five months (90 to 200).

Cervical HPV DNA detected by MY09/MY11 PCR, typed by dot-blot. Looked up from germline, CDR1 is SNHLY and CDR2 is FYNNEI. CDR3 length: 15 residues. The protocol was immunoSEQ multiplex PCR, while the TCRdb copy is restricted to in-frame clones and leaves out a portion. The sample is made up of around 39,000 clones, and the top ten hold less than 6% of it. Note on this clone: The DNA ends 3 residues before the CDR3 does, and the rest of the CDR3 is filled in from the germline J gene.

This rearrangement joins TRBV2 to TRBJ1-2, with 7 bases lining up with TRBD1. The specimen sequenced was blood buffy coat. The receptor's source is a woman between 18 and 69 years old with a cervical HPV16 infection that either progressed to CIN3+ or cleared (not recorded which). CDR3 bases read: TGTGCCAGCACCTCCGGACAGGTGATTAGGGATGAC. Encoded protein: CASTSGQVIRDD. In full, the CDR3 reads CASTSGQVIRDDYTF.